This T cell receptor beta chain stems from a study of neurological immune-mediated disorders. Study in general: Relapsing-remitting disease was seen in about 90% of the roughly 35 multiple sclerosis patients, and secondary progressive disease was seen in 3.

Sorted libraries drew on about a million CD4+ or CD8+ T cells. This clonotype was seen at least ten times. In TCRdb, the 5' RACE reads were re-called with MiXCR into one record per CDR3 protein. Among 50,000 to 60,000 distinct CDR3 sequences listed, over 3.5% were seen once. V was pared by 1 base and J by 6 bases, with 9 bases of the junction left unmatched. Germline lookup yields CDR1 SQVTM and CDR2 ANQGSEA. The CDR3 has 15 residues. J is TRBJ2-1 and V is TRBV29-1; TRBD1 aligns across 7 bases. Sequencing was done on a sample of CD4+ T cells from blood. This receptor was taken from a woman in her 40s with multiple sclerosis. CDR3 in DNA: TGCAGCGTTGAAGGCGCACAGGGGCGGCTCAATGAGCAGTTCTTC. Translated, it gives CSVEGAQGRLNEQFF.